The present TCR beta chain was sequenced within a study of post-analysis software for immune sequencing data. The wider study: Clinical courses comprised relapsing-remitting, secondary progressive and progressive-relapsing multiple sclerosis.

Study-level points and caveats: When the samples were clustered directly with F measure, those that had been prepared in the same batch showed strong co-clustering. Controls had lower frequencies than patients of about 5 TRBV segments, which included TRBV5-6, TRBV5-1 and TRBV20-1. Controls significantly exceeded multiple sclerosis patients in normalized Chao1 diversity.

A remark on this clonotype: What it binds is unknown.

The authors incorporated unique molecular identifiers into the TCR beta cDNA libraries. T cells numbering about 0.85 to 10 million yielded roughly 0.5 million cDNA molecules. TCRdb re-analysed the PCR reads in MiXCR, keeping a single row per CDR3 protein. The sample lists 750,000 to 950,000 distinct CDR3 sequences, approximately 53% occurring once. Germline lookup yields CDR1 SGHRS and CDR2 YFSETQ. The length of the CDR3 is 16 residues. The V gene end was trimmed by 0 bases and the J gene end by 3 bases; junction bases not matched to a gene: 4. This sequence joins TRBV5-1 and TRBJ2-3; 10 bases agree with TRBD2. The clonotype was recovered from a girl between 10 and 17 years old with multiple sclerosis. The sample comprised blood. This CDR3 reads CASSLDASGGTDTQYF. The CDR3 coding sequence is TGCGCCAGCAGCTTGGATGCTAGCGGGGGTACAGATACGCAGTATTTT.